The sequence of this T cell receptor beta chain was determined in a study of sequential checkpoint blockade in melanoma. Overall study: DNA from 91 pretreatment tumor samples underwent TCRβ immunosequencing.

Treatment reported: randomized to nivolumab then ipilimumab (arm A) or the reverse (arm B). The CDR3 loop spans 14 amino acids. CDR1 is SGHRS and CDR2 is YFSETQ in the germline V gene. V dropped 0 bases and J dropped 1 base, with 7 bases sitting between them. Study-wide findings and caveats: Pretreatment TIL clonality tracked with response in the nivolumab-first arm.

This clone was counted a single time. The antigen remains unidentified. TCRdb's copy holds only in-frame clones and misses some; the assay was immunoSEQ multiplex PCR. The sample includes around 5,000 clones, over 20% of them seen just once. The V call is TRBV5-1, the J call TRBJ1-1, with TRBD1 as a possible D gene (5 bases). Sequenced here: tumor tissue (inferred from file names), sampled from a patient given nivolumab and ipilimumab in sequence. This clonotype was obtained from a human donor with melanoma. The CDR3, as DNA: TGCGCCAGCAGCTTGGCAGGGTGGAACACTGAAGCTTTCTTT. This codes for CASSLAGWNTEAFF. The whole variable domain, remainder taken from reference TRBV5-1 and TRBJ1-1, is KAGVTQTPRYLIKTRGQQVTLSCSPISGHRSVSWYQQTPGQGLQFLFEYFSETQRNKGNFPGRFSGRQFSNSRSEMNVSTLELGDSALYLCASSLAGWNTEAFFGQGTRLTVV.